Listed below are T cell receptor beta chains from one sample, sequenced in a study of blood T cell repertoires in COVID-19. Repertoires were generated with immunoSEQ multiplex PCR, while TCRdb's copy carries only in-frame clones and drops some. The table records a few hundred thousand clones, 90% of them present only once. The sequencing input was peripheral blood. Receptor source: a woman between 50 and 59 years old with COVID-19, enrolled during active disease. Each CDR3 is given with its conserved first and last residue. The order of the fields is V gene, D gene, clone size, J gene, CDR3 protein, CDR3 DNA. D genes are given only for firm matches. Clone sizes are given selectively: once, few, many, or a class where the clone is expanded.

TRBV6-1	-	-	TRBJ1-3	CASSEVGSSGNTIYF	TGTGCCAGCAGTGAAGTGGGGAGCTCTGGAAACACCATATATTTT
TRBV20-1	-	few	TRBJ2-7	CSASYGVREQYF	TGCAGTGCTAGTTACGGGGTCCGGGAGCAGTACTTC
TRBV9	TRBD1	-	TRBJ1-2	CASSATGTGWDYGYTF	TGTGCCAGCAGCGCCACGGGGACAGGGTGGGACTATGGCTACACCTTC
TRBV5-1	-	-	TRBJ2-7	CASSLLDRPYEQYF	TGCGCCAGCAGCTTGCTCGACAGACCCTACGAGCAGTACTTC
TRBV3-1/TRBV3-2	-	-	TRBJ1-2	CASSPTKSPDGYTF	TGTGCCAGCAGCCCGACAAAGAGCCCGGATGGCTACACCTTC
TRBV12-5	-	-	TRBJ2-5	CASGSPGIKLKETQYF	TGTGCTAGTGGTTCACCCGGGATAAAGCTCAAAGAGACCCAGTACTTC
TRBV27	-	few	TRBJ1-6	CASSIASSYNSPLHF	TGTGCCAGCAGTATAGCGAGCTCCTATAATTCACCCCTCCACTTT
TRBV19	-	-	TRBJ2-7	CASSQGPLSYEQYF	TGTGCCAGTAGTCAGGGGCCCCTATCCTACGAGCAGTACTTC
TRBV2	-	-	TRBJ2-6	CASSETPGANVLTF	TGTGCCAGCAGTGAAACACCGGGGGCCAACGTCCTGACTTTC
TRBV6-4	-	-	TRBJ1-2	CASSDSRGSYGYTF	TGTGCCAGCAGTGACTCCAGGGGCAGCTATGGCTACACCTTC
TRBV19	TRBD2	-	TRBJ2-2	CASRPGLAGVGTGELFF	TGTGCCAGTAGGCCGGGACTAGCGGGAGTCGGCACCGGGGAGCTGTTTTTT
TRBV4-1	TRBD1	-	TRBJ2-2	CASSQEVTGNGELFF	TGCGCCAGCAGCCAAGAAGTGACAGGGAACGGGGAGCTGTTTTTT
TRBV7-9	TRBD2	-	TRBJ2-3	CASSLEASGRRTDTQYF	TGTGCCAGCAGCTTAGAGGCTAGCGGGAGACGGACAGATACGCAGTATTTT
TRBV4-3	-	-	TRBJ2-7	CASSQDQGVSEQYF	TGCGCCAGCAGCCAAGATCAAGGGGTCTCCGAGCAGTACTTC
TRBV20-1	-	once	TRBJ1-3	CSASGARSSGNTIYF	TGCAGTGCTAGTGGTGCCCGTAGCTCTGGAAACACCATATATTTT
TRBV6-1	-	-	TRBJ2-4	CASSEGQGKYKNIQYF	TGTGCCAGCAGTGAAGGTCAGGGGAAATACAAAAACATTCAGTACTTC
TRBV5-4	TRBD1	-	TRBJ2-1	CASSLPGQGGDEQFF	TGTGCCAGCAGCTTGCCGGGACAGGGTGGGGATGAGCAGTTCTTC
TRBV3-1/TRBV3-2	TRBD1	-	TRBJ1-2	CASSQEGQGYGYTF	TGTGCCAGCAGCCAAGAGGGACAGGGCTATGGCTACACCTTC
TRBV19	-	once	TRBJ1-5	CASSIQADQPQHF	TGTGCCAGTAGTATACAGGCCGATCAGCCCCAGCATTTT
TRBV6-2/TRBV6-3	TRBD2	few	TRBJ2-2	CASSSGTPQTGELFF	TGTGCCAGCAGCAGCGGGACTCCCCAAACCGGGGAGCTGTTTTTT
TRBV18	-	-	TRBJ2-5	CASSPERSGETQYF	TGTGCCAGCTCACCGGAAAGGAGCGGGGAGACCCAGTACTTC
TRBV15	TRBD1	-	TRBJ1-4	CATRIGGSQEKLFF	TGTGCCACCAGAATAGGGGGCAGTCAGGAAAAACTGTTTTTT
TRBV5-1	TRBD1	-	TRBJ2-5	CASSRSGTGGETQYF	TGCGCCAGCAGCAGATCCGGGACAGGGGGGGAGACCCAGTACTTC
TRBV4-2	-	-	TRBJ2-2	CASSQDRRNTGELFF	TGTGCCAGCAGCCAAGATAGGAGGAACACCGGGGAGCTGTTTTTT
TRBV3-1/TRBV3-2	TRBD2	-	TRBJ2-1	CASSQDRVAGVYNEQFF	TGTGCCAGCAGCCAAGATCGCGTAGCGGGAGTCTACAATGAGCAGTTCTTC
TRBV6-1	-	-	TRBJ1-5	CASSERALQPQHF	TGTGCCAGCAGTGAACGAGCTCTCCAGCCCCAGCATTTT
TRBV18	TRBD2	once	TRBJ2-7	CASSPSAGPISYEQYF	TGTGCCAGCTCACCGTCAGCGGGGCCGATTTCCTACGAGCAGTACTTC
TRBV6-4	TRBD1	once	TRBJ1-1	CASSQGVDTEAFF	TGTGCCAGCAGTCAGGGGGTAGACACTGAAGCTTTCTTT
TRBV5-4	TRBD1	-	TRBJ2-7	CASSRWRQGRDEQYF	TGTGCCAGCAGCCGTTGGCGACAGGGAAGGGACGAGCAGTACTTC
TRBV5-4	TRBD1	-	TRBJ2-7	CASSWGQGTYEQYF	TGTGCCAGCAGCTGGGGACAGGGCACCTACGAGCAGTACTTC
TRBV29-1	-	-	TRBJ1-2	CSVGQYWGYTF	TGCAGCGTCGGACAGTACTGGGGCTACACCTTC
TRBV19	TRBD1	-	TRBJ2-1	CASSPDRDPYNEQFF	TGTGCCAGTAGCCCGGACAGGGACCCGTACAATGAGCAGTTCTTC
TRBV9	TRBD2	-	TRBJ2-1	CASSPSGSSYNEQFF	TGTGCCAGCAGCCCCAGCGGGAGCTCCTACAATGAGCAGTTCTTC
TRBV7-9	-	-	TRBJ2-4	CASSPPPSPIQYF	TGTGCCAGCAGCCCCCCTCCCTCCCCCATTCAGTACTTC
TRBV5-1	TRBD1	-	TRBJ2-3	CASSLAGQGAPDTQYF	TGCGCCAGCAGCTTGGCGGGACAGGGGGCGCCGGATACGCAGTATTTT
TRBV11-2	-	once	TRBJ2-5	CASSIGSRETQYF	TGTGCCAGCAGCATCGGGAGTCGAGAGACCCAGTACTTC
TRBV2	-	-	TRBJ1-4	CATTSRRRGLLNEKLFF	TGTGCCACCACCTCACGGCGCAGGGGTCTCCTTAATGAAAAACTGTTTTTT
TRBV5-6	-	once	TRBJ2-7	CASSSESGLGASYEQYF	TGTGCCAGCAGCTCCGAATCTGGGCTGGGGGCCTCCTACGAGCAGTACTTC
TRBV27	-	once	TRBJ1-1	CASSLSLGVPSSGNTEAFF	TGTGCCAGCAGTTTATCGCTCGGGGTACCCTCATCGGGGAACACTGAAGCTTTCTTT
TRBV27	-	-	TRBJ1-1	CASSPTVMNTEAFF	TGTGCCAGCAGTCCGACAGTCATGAACACTGAAGCTTTCTTT
TRBV5-1	-	-	TRBJ1-2	CASSLEGVGYGYTF	TGCGCCAGCAGCTTGGAAGGGGTGGGATATGGCTACACCTTC
TRBV29-1	-	-	TRBJ1-2	CSVLGTYGYTF	TGCAGCGTTCTAGGTACCTATGGCTACACCTTC
TRBV6-5	TRBD1	-	TRBJ1-1	CASKNSGGTEAFF	TGTGCCAGCAAAAACTCAGGGGGAACTGAAGCTTTCTTT
TRBV15	TRBD1	once	TRBJ1-2	CATSRDAQGQGGGYTF	TGTGCCACCAGCAGAGATGCACAAGGACAGGGAGGTGGCTACACCTTC
TRBV5-1	-	-	TRBJ2-6	CASSLAGTAGANVLTF	TGCGCCAGCAGCTTGGCCGGGACTGCTGGGGCCAACGTCCTGACTTTC
TRBV29-1	-	-	TRBJ2-5	CSVGGGWGGRETQYF	TGCAGCGTTGGAGGTGGATGGGGGGGCAGAGAGACCCAGTACTTC
TRBV19	TRBD2	-	TRBJ2-1	CASSILSELAVYNEQFF	TGTGCCAGTAGTATATTGTCTGAACTAGCGGTTTACAATGAGCAGTTCTTC